This TCR beta chain comes out of a study of T-cell memory formation after mild COVID-19. V was clipped by 7 bases and J by 1 base, with 16 bases between them. Germline lookup yields CDR1 SGHDN and CDR2 FVKESK. This CDR3 is 15 amino acids long. MiXCR was run by TCRdb on the 5' RACE reads, yielding one entry per CDR3 protein. Of 310,000 or so distinct CDR3 sequences in the sample, 15% to 20% are singletons; the top ten hold roughly 20%. Whole-study findings and limits: Certain responding clones were present in pre-infection memory, suggesting participation of cross-reactive memory.

Worth noting for this clonotype: Its antigen remains unidentified.

The chain combines TRBV14 with TRBJ1-1, with a weak D call TRBD1 (6 bases). The TCR comes from a man aged 18 to 29 who had mild COVID-19 (a few samples of this study predate the infection). Cell type and time point are not known. The sequenced sample was PBMCs or a T cell subset sorted from them (not recorded which). The DNA of the CDR3 is TGTGCCAGCAAGGGGGGGAACCCGACGAACACTGAAGCTTTCTTT. Translated: CASKGGNPTNTEAFF. Full variable domain (missing parts from reference TRBV14 and TRBJ1-1): EAGVTQFPSHSVIEKGQTVTLRCDPISGHDNLYWYRRVMGKEIKFLLHFVKESKQDESGMPNNRFLAERTGGTYSTLKVQPAELEDSGVYFCASKGGNPTNTEAFFGQGTRLTVV.